A single TCR beta chain is shown here with its context. The sample originates from a study of shared clonotypes between healthy human individuals. The CDR3 spans 16 residues. The J segment lost 3 bases and the V segment lost 1 base, leaving 8 bases of the junction unmatched. Germline V gives CDR1 MGHRA, CDR2 YSYEKL. In the authors' workflow: Junction-only immunoSEQ sequences carried no quality scores, so filtering differed. Data came from immunoSEQ multiplex PCR; TCRdb stores just in-frame clones and leaves some out. V and J calls and clone size follow that table, whereas D and trimming were derived from the DNA. The top ten hold 9.5% to 15% of the sample, which has about 600,000 clones, roughly 79% seen once.

Sequencing input: PBMCs. The V gene is TRBV4-1, the J gene TRBJ2-7, with 8 bases fitting TRBD1. This TCR came from a woman aged 40 to 50 in good health. Some clones in this sample may be carry-over from other donors' samples. The CDR3 protein is CASSQGAGTGRYEQYF. CDR3 sequence (DNA): TGCGCCAGCAGCCAAGGGGCGGGGACAGGACGCTACGAGCAGTACTTC.